What follows is one TCR beta chain and its context. Its antigen remains unknown. The data derive from a study of cytomegalovirus exposure and HLA in healthy donors. Study conclusions and caveats: Per a prior analysis, the majority of TCR beta V segments were productive roughly 90% or roughly 30% of the time.

Between the trimmed V and J ends, which lost 7 bases and 7 bases, there was a span of 15 bases. CDR1 and CDR2 from the germline V gene are MNHEY and SMNVEV (reference sequence). CDR3 length equals 13 residues. Participants comprised healthy donors of bone marrow. PCR primers comprised 60 Vbeta and 13 Jbeta primers. Using immunoSEQ multiplex PCR, the repertoire was profiled, and TCRdb retains in-frame clones only, with some absent. The sample yields some 140,000 clones, around 79% seen once. The sequence derives from a female donor in good health and CMV-seronegative. The J gene is TRBJ2-3, the V gene TRBV27; D not certain. Material for sequencing was PBMCs. CDR3 bases: TGTGCCAGCAAAGTGCCGAACTCCAATACGCAGTATTTT. Translation gives CASKVPNSNTQYF.